This T cell receptor beta chain stems from a study of Ad26.COV2.S vaccination and SARS-CoV-2 variants. Study-level findings and limits: People who got the vaccine had more spike-specific TCR breadth than people who got placebo. TCR breadth and depth estimates may have understated total T cell responses.

Generated by immunoSEQ multiplex PCR, the TCRdb table keeps only in-frame clones and is missing some. This sample has about 680,000 clones; 70% to 90% occur once, and the top ten carry around 1.5%. Germline V gives CDR1 MNHEY, CDR2 SVGEGT. The CDR3 covers 14 residues. With 6 bases removed from V and 8 bases from J, the gap between germline ends came to 20 bases. In regard to this clone: Its antigen remains unidentified.

The sample's treatment: about 20 received Ad26.COV2.S at low or high dose, single or two shots; five or six received placebo; per-sample allocation not given. Specimen acquisition occurred on day 63 following the initial vaccine or placebo injection. V is TRBV6-2 or TRBV6-3 and J is TRBJ2-7; D uncertain. This TCR came from a person between 18 and 59 years old who received the Ad26.COV2.S COVID-19 vaccine or a placebo. The specimen was peripheral blood, collected in a trial of Ad26.COV2.S vaccine versus placebo. This CDR3 is CASSPAPPPGKQYF. CDR3 sequence (DNA): TGTGCCAGCAGCCCTGCACCCCCACCTGGCAAGCAGTACTTC.